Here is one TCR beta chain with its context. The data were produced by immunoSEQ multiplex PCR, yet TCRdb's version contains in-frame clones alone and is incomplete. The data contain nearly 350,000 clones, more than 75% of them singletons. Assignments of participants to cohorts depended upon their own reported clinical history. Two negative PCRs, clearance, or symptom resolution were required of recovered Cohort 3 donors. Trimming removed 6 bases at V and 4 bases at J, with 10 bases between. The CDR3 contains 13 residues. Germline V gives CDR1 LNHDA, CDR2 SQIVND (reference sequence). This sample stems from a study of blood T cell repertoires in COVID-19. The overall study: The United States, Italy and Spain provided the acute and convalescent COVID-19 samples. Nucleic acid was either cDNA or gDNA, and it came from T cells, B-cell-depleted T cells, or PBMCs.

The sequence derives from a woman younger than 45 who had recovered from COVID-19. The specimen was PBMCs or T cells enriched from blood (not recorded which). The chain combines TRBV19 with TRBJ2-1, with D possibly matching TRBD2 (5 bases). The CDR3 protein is CASSTGLYNEQFF. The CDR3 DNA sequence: TGTGCCAGTAGCACCGGACTTTACAATGAGCAGTTCTTC.